Sequencing of this T cell receptor (beta chain) was carried out in a study of T cell responses to AZD1222 COVID-19 vaccine. The germline V gene has CDR1 SGHRS and CDR2 YFSETQ. Trimming shortened V by 2 bases and J by 3 bases, and 17 bases separated the two germline ends. The CDR3 loop spans 16 amino acids. Study conclusions and caveats: CD4 TCRs covered the whole spike, strongest at regions 160-218 and 743-854. As reported, nearly half of all spike-specific TCRs target variant regions that are unmutated.

Regarding this clone: As yet, its antigen is unknown.

Second-dose timings of about 4 or about 12 weeks were pooled. Sequenced by immunoSEQ multiplex PCR; TCRdb stores in-frame clones only, minus some. The data hold around 130,000 clones, with approximately 86% observed a single time. This clonotype was sampled from an adult who received the AZD1222 COVID-19 vaccine. This chain joins TRBV5-1 and TRBJ1-2; possibly TRBD1 for D (6 bases). The source material was peripheral blood, sampled 28 days after the second AZD1222 dose. The CDR3 loop reads CASSFIPTGTDYGYTF. The CDR3 nucleotides read TGCGCCAGCAGCTTTATTCCTACAGGGACGGACTATGGCTACACCTTC.